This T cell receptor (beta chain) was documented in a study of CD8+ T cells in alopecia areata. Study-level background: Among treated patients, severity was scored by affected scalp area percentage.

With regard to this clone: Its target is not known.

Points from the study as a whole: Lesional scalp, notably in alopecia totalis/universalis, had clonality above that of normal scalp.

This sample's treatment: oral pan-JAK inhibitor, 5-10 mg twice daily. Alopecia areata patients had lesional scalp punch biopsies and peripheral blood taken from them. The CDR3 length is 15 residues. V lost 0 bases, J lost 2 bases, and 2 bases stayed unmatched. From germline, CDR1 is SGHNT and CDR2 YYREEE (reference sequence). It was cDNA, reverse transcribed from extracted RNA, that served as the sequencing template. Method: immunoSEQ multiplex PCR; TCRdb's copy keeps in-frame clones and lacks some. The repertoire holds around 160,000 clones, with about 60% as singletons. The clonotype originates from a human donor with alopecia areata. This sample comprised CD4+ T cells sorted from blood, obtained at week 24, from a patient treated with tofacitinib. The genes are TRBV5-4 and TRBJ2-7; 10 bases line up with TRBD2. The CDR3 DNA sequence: TGTGCCAGCAGCTTGGCTAGCGGGGGAACCTACGAGCAGTACTTC. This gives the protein CASSLASGGTYEQYF.